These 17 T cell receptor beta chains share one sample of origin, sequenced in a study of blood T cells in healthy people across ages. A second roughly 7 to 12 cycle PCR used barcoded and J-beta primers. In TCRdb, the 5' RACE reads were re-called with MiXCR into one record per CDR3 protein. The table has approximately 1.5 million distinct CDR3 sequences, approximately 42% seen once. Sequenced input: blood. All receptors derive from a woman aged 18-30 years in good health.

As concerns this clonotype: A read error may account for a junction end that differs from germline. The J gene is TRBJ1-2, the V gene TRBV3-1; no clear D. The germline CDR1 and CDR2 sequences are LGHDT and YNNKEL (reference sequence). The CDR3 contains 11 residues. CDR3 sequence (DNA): TGTGCCAACAGCCAAGGCTATGGCTACACCTTC. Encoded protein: CANSQGYGYTF.

This CDR3 is CSAERTGNTEAFF. The CDR3 DNA sequence: TGCAGTGCCGAGAGGACAGGGAACACTGAAGCTTTCTTT. The chain combines TRBV20-1 with TRBJ1-1; 7 bases map to TRBD1. Trimming took 6 bases from V and 1 from J; bases not matched to a gene: 5. CDR3 length: 13 amino acids. The V gene's germline CDR1 is DFQATT and CDR2 SNEGSKA (reference sequence).

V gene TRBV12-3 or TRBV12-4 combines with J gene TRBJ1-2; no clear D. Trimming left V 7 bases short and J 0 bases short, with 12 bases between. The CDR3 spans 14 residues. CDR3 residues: CASTRLGPNYGYTF. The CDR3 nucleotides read TGTGCCAGCACCAGGCTCGGACCTAACTATGGCTACACCTTC.

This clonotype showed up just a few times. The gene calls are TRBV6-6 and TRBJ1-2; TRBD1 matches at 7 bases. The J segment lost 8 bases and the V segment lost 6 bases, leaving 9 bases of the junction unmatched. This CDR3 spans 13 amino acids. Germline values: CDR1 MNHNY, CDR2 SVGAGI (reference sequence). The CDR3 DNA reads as TGTGCCAGCAGAGACGACAGGGCTGGAGGCTACACCTTC. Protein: CASRDDRAGGYTF.

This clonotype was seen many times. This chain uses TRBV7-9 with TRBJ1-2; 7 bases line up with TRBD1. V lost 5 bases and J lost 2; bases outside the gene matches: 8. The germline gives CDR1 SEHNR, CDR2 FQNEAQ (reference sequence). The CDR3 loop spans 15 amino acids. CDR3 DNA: TGTGCCAGCAGCGACCGACAGGGAGGCAACTATGGCTACACCTTC. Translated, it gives CASSDRQGGNYGYTF.

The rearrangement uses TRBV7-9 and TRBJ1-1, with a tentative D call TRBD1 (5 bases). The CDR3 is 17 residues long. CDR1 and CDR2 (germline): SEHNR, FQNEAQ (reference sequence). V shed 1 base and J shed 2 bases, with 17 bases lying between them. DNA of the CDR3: TGTGCCAGCAGCTTAGGGAGGGCAGGGACTACTAACACTGAAGCTTTCTTT. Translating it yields CASSLGRAGTTNTEAFF.

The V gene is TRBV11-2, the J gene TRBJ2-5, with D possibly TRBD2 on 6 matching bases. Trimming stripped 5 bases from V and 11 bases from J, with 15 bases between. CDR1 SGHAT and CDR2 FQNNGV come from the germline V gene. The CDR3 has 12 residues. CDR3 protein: CASSPDIAAQYF. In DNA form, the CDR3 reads TGTGCCAGCAGCCCGGACATAGCGGCGCAGTACTTC. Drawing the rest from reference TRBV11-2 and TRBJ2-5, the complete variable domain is EAGVAQSPRYKIIEKRQSVAFWCNPISGHATLYWYQQILGQGPKLLIQFQNNGVVDDSQLPKDRFSAERLKGVDSTLKIQPAKLEDSAVYLCASSPDIAAQYFGPGTRLLVL.

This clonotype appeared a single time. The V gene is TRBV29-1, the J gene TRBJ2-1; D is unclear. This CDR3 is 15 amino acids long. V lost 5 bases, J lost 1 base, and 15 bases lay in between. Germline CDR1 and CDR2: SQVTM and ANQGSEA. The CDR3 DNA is TGCAGCGTTCGCCTAGTGTCCGGTTCCTACAATGAGCAGTTCTTC. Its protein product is CSVRLVSGSYNEQFF.

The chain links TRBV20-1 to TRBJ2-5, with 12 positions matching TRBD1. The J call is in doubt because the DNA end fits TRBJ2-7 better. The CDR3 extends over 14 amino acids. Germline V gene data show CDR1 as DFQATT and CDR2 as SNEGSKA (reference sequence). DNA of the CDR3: TGCAGTGCTGAACGCCGGGACAGGGGGCGCGAGCAGTACTTC. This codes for CSAERRDRGREQYF.

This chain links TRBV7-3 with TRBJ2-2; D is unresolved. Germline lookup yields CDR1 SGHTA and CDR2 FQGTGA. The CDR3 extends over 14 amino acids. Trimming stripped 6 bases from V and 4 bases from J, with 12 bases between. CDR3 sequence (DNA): TGTGCCAGCAGTCCGTTACTATCCACCGGGGAGCTGTTTTTT. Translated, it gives CASSPLLSTGELFF.

CDR3 region: CASGPGGRGSRRNYGYTF. DNA of the CDR3: TGTGCTAGTGGGCCCGGGGGCAGGGGGTCACGTAGAAACTATGGCTACACCTTC. This chain links TRBV12-5 with TRBJ1-2; 7 bases agree with TRBD1. The ends lost 6 bases at V and 2 bases at J; junction bases unmatched: 18. Germline V gene data show CDR1 as LGHNT and CDR2 as FRNRAP. The CDR3 is made up of 18 amino acids.

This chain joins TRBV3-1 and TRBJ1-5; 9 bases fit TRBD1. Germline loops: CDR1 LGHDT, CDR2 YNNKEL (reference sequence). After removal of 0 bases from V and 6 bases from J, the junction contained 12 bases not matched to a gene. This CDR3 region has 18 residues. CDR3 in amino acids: CASSQDIFRQGGGQPQHF. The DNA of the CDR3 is TGTGCCAGCAGCCAAGACATATTTCGACAGGGGGGTGGTCAGCCCCAGCATTTT.

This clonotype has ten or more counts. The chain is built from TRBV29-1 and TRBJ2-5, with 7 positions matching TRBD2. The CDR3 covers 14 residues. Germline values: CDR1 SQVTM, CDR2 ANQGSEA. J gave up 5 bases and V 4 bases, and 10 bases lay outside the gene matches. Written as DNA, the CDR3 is TGCAGCGTTGCTCTGGCGGGAGTCAGGGAGACCCAGTACTTC. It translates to CSVALAGVRETQYF. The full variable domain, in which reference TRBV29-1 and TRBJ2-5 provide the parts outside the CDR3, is SAVISQKPSRDICQRGTSLTIQCQVDSQVTMMFWYRQQPGQSLTLIATANQGSEATYESGFVIDKFPISRPNLTFSTLTVSNMSPEDSSIYLCSVALAGVRETQYFGPGTRLLVL.

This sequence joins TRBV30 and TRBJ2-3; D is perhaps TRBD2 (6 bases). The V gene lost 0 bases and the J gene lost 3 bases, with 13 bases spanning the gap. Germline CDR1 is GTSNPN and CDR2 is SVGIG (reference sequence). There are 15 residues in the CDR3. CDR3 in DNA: TGTGCCTGGAGTGTACGGGCTAGCGTGACAGATACGCAGTATTTT. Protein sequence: CAWSVRASVTDTQYF.

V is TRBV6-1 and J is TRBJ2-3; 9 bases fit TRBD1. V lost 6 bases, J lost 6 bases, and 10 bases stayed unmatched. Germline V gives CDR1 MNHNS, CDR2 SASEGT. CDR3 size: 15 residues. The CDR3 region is CASSSGTGSVDTQYF. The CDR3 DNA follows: TGTGCCAGCAGCTCCGGGACAGGGTCCGTGGATACGCAGTATTTT.

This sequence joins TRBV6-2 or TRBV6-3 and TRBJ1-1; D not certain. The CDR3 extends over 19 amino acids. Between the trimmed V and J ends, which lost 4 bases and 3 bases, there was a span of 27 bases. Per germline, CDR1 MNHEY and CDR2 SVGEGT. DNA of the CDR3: TGTGCCAGCAGTTCCTCTTTTACCGCCCTCCGGGTCTATCACACTGAAGCTTTCTTT. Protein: CASSSSFTALRVYHTEAFF.

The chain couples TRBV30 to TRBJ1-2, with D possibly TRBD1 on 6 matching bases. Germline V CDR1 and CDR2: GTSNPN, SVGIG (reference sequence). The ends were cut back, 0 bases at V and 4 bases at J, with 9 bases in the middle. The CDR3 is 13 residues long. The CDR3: CAWSVGGSYGYTF. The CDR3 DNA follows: TGTGCCTGGAGTGTAGGGGGGAGCTATGGCTACACCTTC.